This TCR beta chain was documented in a study of CXCR3-negative and CXCR3-positive naive CD8 T cells. Findings and caveats of the study: In naive cells, CXCR3-negative and CXCR3-positive subsets had similar TRBV-TRBJ usage; memory cells differed. Relative to CXCR3-negative naive cells, CXCR3-positive naive cells had more hydrophobic TRB CDR3s.

The authors prepared UMI-labeled TRB cDNA libraries by 5' RACE. TCRdb reanalyzed the 5' RACE reads, giving one entry per CDR3 protein sequence and no DNA. This table lists roughly 7,500 distinct CDR3 sequences. This clonotype is classed as medium-sized by frequency. Its antigen is as yet unknown. The CDR3 sequence is 15 residues long. The clonotype was recovered from a human donor in good health. Some clones in this sample may be carry-over from other donors' samples. This chain joins TRBV12-3 or TRBV12-4 and TRBJ2-7. Input material: naive CXCR3+ CD8+ T cells from blood. Subset given: CD45RO-CCR7+CD27+CD95- naive CD8+ T cells expressing CXCR3 (TNR3+). CDR3 region: CASSLSARVGYEQYF.